This T cell receptor beta chain was recorded in a study of T cells expressing NK-cell markers. Overall study context: In sorted CD3+CD56+NKG2C+, CD3+CD56+NKG2C- and CD3+CD56-NKG2C+ T cells, TCR beta repertoires were obtained. One of eight sequenced donors was HCMV-seronegative; the other seven were seropositive. General study findings and limits: The same clonotypes also predominated in the CD3+CD56-NKG2C+ fraction of a few donors.

Libraries used 5'RACE template switching adding universal primer site and UMIs. Reanalyzing the 5' RACE reads, TCRdb keeps one entry per CDR3 protein, without DNA. The table for this sample gives 400,000 or so distinct CDR3 sequences. The CDR3 contains 16 residues. CDR1 and CDR2 from the germline V gene are SQVTM and ANQGSEA. Remarks on this clonotype: Its antigen is still unknown.

The chain uses TRBV29-1 and TRBJ2-7; TCRdb outputs TRBD2, but without DNA this stays unchecked. The sample taken for sequencing was blood T cells: a sorted CD56 or NKG2C T cell subset, CD4+ or CD8+ T cells, or bulk PBMC T cells (not recorded which). This receptor was obtained from a woman aged 50 to 65 in good health. CDR3 in amino acids: CSVTTTSGSVQNEQYF.